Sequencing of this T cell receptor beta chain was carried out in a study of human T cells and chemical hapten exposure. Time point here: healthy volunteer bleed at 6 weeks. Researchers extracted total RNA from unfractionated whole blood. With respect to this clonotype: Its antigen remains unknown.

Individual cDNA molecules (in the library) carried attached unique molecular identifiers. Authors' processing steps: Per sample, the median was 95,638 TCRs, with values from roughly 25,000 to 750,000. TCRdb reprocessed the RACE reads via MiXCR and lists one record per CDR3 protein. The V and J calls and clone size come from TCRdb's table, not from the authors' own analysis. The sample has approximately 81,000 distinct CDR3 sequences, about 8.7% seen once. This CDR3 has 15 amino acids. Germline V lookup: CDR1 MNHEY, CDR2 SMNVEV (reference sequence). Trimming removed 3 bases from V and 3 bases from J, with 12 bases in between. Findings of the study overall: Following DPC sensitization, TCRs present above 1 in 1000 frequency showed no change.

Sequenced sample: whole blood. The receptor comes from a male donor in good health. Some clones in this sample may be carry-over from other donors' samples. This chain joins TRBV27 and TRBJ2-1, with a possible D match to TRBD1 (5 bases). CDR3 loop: CASSLGLSYYNEQFF. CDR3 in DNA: TGTGCCAGCAGTTTGGGGCTAAGCTACTACAATGAGCAGTTCTTC.